The 8 T cell receptor beta chains in this list originate from one sample, sequenced in a study of blood T cell repertoires in COVID-19 (dated by TCRdb to the early 2020s). Library preparation employed the immunoSEQ multiplex PCR assay. In its TCRdb copy, this immuneACCESS table keeps in-frame sequences only and misses some clones. Where compared with another copy, unresolved V genes explain less than half of these, and the others have no known cause. In this sample the table shows over 110,000 clones, about 80% of which occur a single time. Clones ranked in the top ten supply 3.5% of the sample. The sequenced sample was peripheral blood. The receptors were gathered from a man aged 65-85 years who had recovered from COVID-19.

This chain joins TRBV6-5 and TRBJ2-7; D may be TRBD1 (6 bases). The CDR3 is made up of 15 amino acids. Germline V gene sequence: CDR1 MNHEY, CDR2 SVGAGI. V was shortened by 0 bases and J by 2 bases, with 11 bases between the two germline ends. The CDR3 region is CASSYSTDSPYEQYF. CDR3 sequence (DNA): TGTGCCAGCAGTTACTCGACGGACAGTCCCTACGAGCAGTACTTC.

The rearrangement links TRBV29-1 to TRBJ1-2, with TRBD1 as a possible D gene (5 bases). Trimming shortened V by 0 bases and J by 4 bases, and 12 bases separated the two germline ends. The CDR3 extends over 14 amino acids. CDR1 and CDR2 (germline): SQVTM, ANQGSEA. The CDR3 protein is CSVEERGRVYGYTF. In nucleotides, the CDR3 is TGCAGCGTTGAAGAGCGGGGCAGAGTCTATGGCTACACCTTC.

The gene calls are TRBV11-2 and TRBJ2-7, with D perhaps matching TRBD2 (6 bases). The CDR3 runs to 14 residues. V lost 5 bases, J lost 0 bases, and 11 bases lay in between. Per the germline V gene, CDR1 is SGHAT and CDR2 is FQNNGV. As DNA, the CDR3 is TGTGCCAGCAGCGCAAGACTAGACTCCTACGAGCAGTACTTC. It translates to CASSARLDSYEQYF.

The chain has TRBV4-3 and TRBJ1-3, with D uncertain. Germline assignment: CDR1 LGHNA and CDR2 YSLEER. Deletions cut 1 base from V and 4 bases from J, with 14 bases between. CDR3 size: 16 residues. The DNA of the CDR3 is TGCGCCAGCAGCCAAGCCCCCCTCGGGGTCGGAAACACCATATATTTT. Translated, it gives CASSQAPLGVGNTIYF.

The chain employs TRBV4-1 and TRBJ2-5, with 10 bases matching TRBD1. Trimming took 0 bases from V and 5 from J; bases not matched to a gene: 6. CDR1 is MGHRA, CDR2 YSYEKL, per germline. The CDR3 sequence is 16 residues long. The CDR3 DNA reads as TGCGCCAGCAGCCAAGATGAAGACAGGGGGCTGGAGACCCAGTACTTC. Its translation: CASSQDEDRGLETQYF.

The V gene is TRBV15, the J gene TRBJ2-2, with D tentatively TRBD1 (6 bases). Looked up from germline, CDR1 is LNHNV and CDR2 is YYDKDF (reference sequence). The CDR3 is 14 amino acids. Trimming pared 8 bases from V and 2 bases from J, leaving 12 bases between. The CDR3 nucleotides are TGTGCCACCGATACAGGGATAAACACCGGGGAGCTGTTTTTT. This encodes CATDTGINTGELFF.

This rearrangement joins TRBV10-2 to TRBJ2-5, with 7 nucleotides matching TRBD2. CDR1 is WSHSY and CDR2 is SAAADI in the germline V gene. With V trimmed by 6 bases and J by 5 bases, 15 bases remained unmatched. The CDR3 runs 16 residues. The CDR3 DNA sequence: TGCGCCAGCAGAGGCCGTGGGGCGGGAGTTGGCGAGACCCAGTACTTC. This translates into CASRGRGAGVGETQYF.

The genes are TRBV25-1 and TRBJ2-7; D unclear. The V and J ends lost 1 base and 5 bases respectively, with 9 bases between them. Germline assignment: CDR1 MGHDK and CDR2 SYGVNS. There are 13 residues in the CDR3. The CDR3 DNA is TGTGCCAGCAGTGAATTGCGCTACGACGAGCAGTACTTC. This sequence encodes CASSELRYDEQYF.